These 19 T cell receptor beta chains were all obtained from the same sample, sequenced in a study of blood T cell repertoires in COVID-19. TCRdb keeps only in-frame clones here, not all; method: immunoSEQ multiplex PCR. The table records about 74,000 clones, 88% of them present only once. The specimen was peripheral blood. Receptors originate from a woman at least 80 years old with active or convalescent COVID-19.

This clone showed up just a few times. The V gene is TRBV7-2, the J gene TRBJ2-2; TRBD1 matches 7 bases. Losses at the gene ends were 1 base for V and 2 bases for J; bases not matched to a gene: 1. In germline, CDR1 is SGHTA, CDR2 FQGNSA. The length of the CDR3 is 15 residues. The CDR3 reads CASSLEGANTGELFF. The CDR3 nucleotides are TGTGCCAGCAGCTTAGAGGGGGCAAACACCGGGGAGCTGTTTTTT.

This chain uses TRBV7-9 with TRBJ1-4; TRBD1 agrees at 11 bases. After removal of 6 bases from V and 4 bases from J, the junction contained 7 bases not matched to a gene. CDR3 length: 16 residues. The germline V gene encodes CDR1 SEHNR and CDR2 FQNEAQ (reference sequence). CDR3 loop: CASSTGQGGGNEKLFF. DNA of the CDR3: TGTGCCAGCAGTACGGGACAGGGGGGCGGTAATGAAAAACTGTTTTTT.

The chain joins TRBV12-5 to TRBJ2-1; TRBD2 is a possible D gene (6 bases). V lost 9 bases, J lost 4 bases, and 16 bases lay in between. The CDR3 sequence is 14 residues long. Germline CDR1 reads LGHNT; CDR2 reads FRNRAP. CDR3 residues: CASAERDSYNEQFF. CDR3 bases: TGTGCTAGCGCAGAAAGGGACTCTTACAATGAGCAGTTCTTC.

With regard to this clone: The same CDR3 also results from other DNA sequences found in this sample. This chain links TRBV9 with TRBJ2-1; perhaps TRBD2 as D (7 bases). V was cut by 0 bases and J by 1 base, with 11 bases left in between. Germline assignment: CDR1 SGDLS and CDR2 YYNGEE. The CDR3 contains 16 residues. CDR3 amino acids: CASSVEGRGSYNEQFF. The CDR3 DNA reads TGTGCCAGCAGCGTAGAGGGGAGGGGGTCCTACAATGAGCAGTTCTTC.

V and J are TRBV11-3 and TRBJ2-2; 10 bases map to TRBD2. Germline assignment: CDR1 SGHNT and CDR2 YENEEA. J was trimmed by 5 bases and V by 4 bases; bases with no gene match: 4. CDR3 length equals 15 residues. This CDR3 is CASSSGLAYTGELFF. CDR3 nucleotide sequence: TGTGCCAGCAGCTCGGGACTAGCGTATACCGGGGAGCTGTTTTTT.

The CDR3 DNA reads TGTGCCAGCAGTTACTCTTCGGGGATGAACACTGAAGCTTTCTTT. Translated: CASSYSSGMNTEAFF. The V and J genes are TRBV6-5 and TRBJ1-1; D unclear. The CDR3 has 15 amino acids. CDR1 and CDR2 (germline): MNHEY, SVGAGI. Deletions cut 0 bases from V and 0 bases from J, with 8 bases between.

The V gene is TRBV6-6, the J gene TRBJ1-2; D remains unclear. V lost 5 bases, J lost 5 bases, and 12 bases lay in between. The CDR3 spans 13 residues. Germline CDR1 MNHNY, CDR2 SVGAGI (reference sequence). CDR3 coding DNA: TGTGCCAGCAGTCAAATCGCTAGTTATGGCTACACCTTC. Its translation: CASSQIASYGYTF.

The chain employs TRBV7-2 and TRBJ1-4; D ambiguous. V was pared by 5 bases and J by 2 bases, with 12 bases between. CDR1 SGHTA and CDR2 FQGNSA come from the germline V gene. CDR3 length equals 15 residues. CDR3 bases: TGTGCCAGCAGCCCACAGTGGGCGACTAATGAAAAACTGTTTTTT. The encoded protein is CASSPQWATNEKLFF.

This clone has more than one count but fewer than ten. CDR3 protein: CASSPTEMQPQHF. CDR3 sequence (DNA): TGTGCCAGTAGCCCGACAGAGATGCAGCCCCAGCATTTT. This chain connects TRBV19 to TRBJ1-5; the D gene is possibly TRBD1 (5 bases). The CDR3 sequence is 13 residues long. The V gene's germline CDR1 is LNHDA and CDR2 SQIVND (reference sequence). V dropped 6 bases and J dropped 7 bases, with 13 bases sitting between them.

This chain connects TRBV19 to TRBJ1-1; possible D gene TRBD1, 5 bases. The CDR3 extends over 14 amino acids. V was trimmed by 3 bases and J by 2 bases, leaving 10 bases between them. The germline CDR1 and CDR2 sequences are LNHDA and SQIVND (reference sequence). The chain's CDR3 is CASSIPRGNTEAFF. The CDR3 nucleotides are TGTGCCAGTAGTATCCCTAGGGGAAACACTGAAGCTTTCTTT.

This clone was counted a few times. This rearrangement joins TRBV19 to TRBJ2-3; no clear D. In germline, CDR1 is LNHDA, CDR2 SQIVND (reference sequence). Deletions cut 3 bases from V and 8 bases from J, with 15 bases between. The CDR3 contains 14 residues. The CDR3 loop reads CASSIRGLDATQYF. The CDR3 DNA reads as TGTGCCAGTAGTATCCGCGGCTTGGATGCTACGCAGTATTTT.

The chain has TRBV7-2 and TRBJ1-1; D unresolved. The CDR3 runs 15 residues. V gave up 8 bases and J gave up 1 base, with 17 bases separating them. Germline V gives CDR1 SGHTA, CDR2 FQGNSA. As DNA, the CDR3 is TGTGCCAGCGCAAACCGGGTCCCCTGGAACACTGAAGCTTTCTTT. This encodes CASANRVPWNTEAFF.

The V call is TRBV5-1, the J call TRBJ2-6; TRBD2 is a possible D gene (5 bases). V dropped 0 bases and J dropped 4 bases, with 8 bases sitting between them. There are 15 residues in the CDR3. Germline loops: CDR1 SGHRS, CDR2 YFSETQ. This CDR3 reads CASSLGGGGANVLTF. The CDR3 DNA reads as TGCGCCAGCAGCTTGGGCGGAGGAGGGGCCAACGTCCTGACTTTC.

This rearrangement joins TRBV6-4 to TRBJ2-3; a weak D match, TRBD2 (6 bases). Trimming removed 4 bases at V and 1 base at J, with 12 bases between. This CDR3 is 15 amino acids long. Per the germline V gene, CDR1 is MRHNA and CDR2 is SNTAGT. CDR3 coding DNA: TGTGCCAGCAGTGCCTCTGGCGGGGGCACAGATACGCAGTATTTT. Translated, it gives CASSASGGGTDTQYF.

This clone was recorded once. V gene TRBV19 combines with J gene TRBJ1-3; D unresolved. The germline CDR1 and CDR2 sequences are LNHDA and SQIVND (reference sequence). The ends were cut back, 5 bases at V and 0 bases at J, with 14 bases in the middle. The CDR3 has 16 amino acids. Written as DNA, the CDR3 is TGTGCCAGTAGTTGGACTTCAGAGAGCTCTGGAAACACCATATATTTT. Amino acid sequence: CASSWTSESSGNTIYF. The full variable domain, in which reference TRBV19 and TRBJ1-3 provide the parts outside the CDR3, is DGGITQSPKYLFRKEGQNVTLSCEQNLNHDAMYWYRQDPGQGLRLIYYSQIVNDFQKGDIAEGYSVSREKKESFPLTVTSAQKNPTAFYLCASSWTSESSGNTIYFGEGSWLTVV.

The rearrangement uses TRBV10-3 and TRBJ1-5, with unresolved D. With 7 bases removed from V and 6 bases from J, the gap between germline ends came to 13 bases. CDR3 length equals 13 residues. Germline V CDR1 and CDR2: ENHRY, SYGVKD. The CDR3 loop is CAITGTPGQPQHF. CDR3 bases: TGTGCCATCACAGGTACCCCAGGTCAGCCCCAGCATTTT.

This chain joins TRBV6-1 and TRBJ1-3, with TRBD1 matching 9 bases. The CDR3 extends over 15 amino acids. V lost 1 base to trimming and J lost 8 bases; unmatched junction nucleotides: 6. In germline, CDR1 is MNHNS, CDR2 SASEGT. CDR3 amino acids: CASSEGTGERHTIYF. The CDR3 nucleotides are TGTGCCAGCAGTGAAGGGACAGGGGAGCGACACACCATATATTTT.

The rearrangement links TRBV5-3 to TRBJ1-5; D may be TRBD1 (5 bases). TRBV5-3 qualifies as an ORF whose function is uncertain. This CDR3 is built from 15 residues. Trimming removed 9 bases from V and 3 bases from J, with 19 bases in between. The CDR3 is CAKSSRGWNNQPQHF. CDR3 bases: TGTGCCAAATCTTCACGGGGGTGGAACAATCAGCCCCAGCATTTT.

V is TRBV6-5 and J is TRBJ1-1; unclear D gene. The CDR3 length is 12 residues. Germline-derived CDR1 and CDR2 are MNHEY and SVGAGI. Between the trimmed V and J ends, which lost 6 bases and 7 bases, there was a span of 12 bases. The CDR3 region is CASSPLPGEAFF. CDR3 DNA sequence: TGTGCCAGCAGCCCCTTGCCGGGTGAAGCTTTCTTT.